These 28 T cell receptor beta chains share one sample of origin, sequenced in a study of tumor and adjacent non-tumor tissue in lung cancer. The library came from three nested PCR rounds adapted from ARM-PCR protocols. MiXCR, applied by TCRdb to the multiplex PCR reads, yields one record per CDR3 protein. The data contain tens of thousands of distinct CDR3 sequences, around two thirds of them seen just once; the ten biggest clones take up less than 35%. RNA was extracted from bulk tissue without any cell sorting. More than 3 cm separated this lung sample from the edge of the tumor. The source material was distant non-tumor lung tissue. These receptors were taken from a man aged 65 to 79 with non-small cell lung cancer.

Points on this clonotype: Mismatch with germline at one junction end may stem from a read error. V usage is TRBV11-1 and J usage is TRBJ2-5; D call uncertain. The CDR3 covers 14 residues. Germline values: CDR1 SGHAT, CDR2 FQDESV (reference sequence). Written as DNA, the CDR3 is TGTACCAGCACCCGGAGTGATCCACAAGAGACCCAGTGCTTC. Its translation is CTSTRSDPQETQCF. The variable domain in full, completed from reference TRBV11-1 and TRBJ2-5, reads EAEVAQSPRYKITEKSQAVAFWCDPISGHATLYWYRQILGQGPELLVQFQDESVVDDSQLPKDRFSAERLKGVDSTLKIQPAELGDSAMYLCTSTRSDPQETQCFGPGTRLLVL.

V gene TRBV30 combines with J gene TRBJ2-5, with D perhaps TRBD1 or TRBD2 (5 bases each). V was trimmed by 5 bases and J by 2 bases, leaving 21 bases between them. This CDR3 has 16 amino acids. CDR1 is GTSNPN and CDR2 is SVGIG in the germline V gene (reference sequence). CDR3 DNA sequence: TGTGCCTGGGAGAAGGGTTGGAGAGGGGAGCAAGAGACCCAGTACTTC. Its protein product is CAWEKGWRGEQETQYF.

As to this clonotype: Germline and junction disagree at one end, which may indicate a read error. J is TRBJ1-1 and V is TRBV4-2; no definite D call. The CDR3 has 15 residues. Germline lookup yields CDR1 LGHNA and CDR2 YNFKEQ. The CDR3 protein is CVSSQDRARTPEALF. CDR3 nucleotide sequence: TGTGTCAGCAGCCAAGACCGGGCGAGAACCCCTGAAGCTTTGTTT.

This clonotype showed up many times. This sequence joins TRBV6-6 and TRBJ1-1; D is undetermined. This CDR3 region has 12 residues. Germline V gene data show CDR1 as MNHNY and CDR2 as SVGAGI (reference sequence). Trimming left V 9 bases short and J 6 bases short, with 14 bases between. Written as DNA, the CDR3 is TGTGCCAGTCGGACCATCCGGGCTGAAGCTTTCTTT. Residues: CASRTIRAEAFF.

This clonotype was seen at least ten times. This sequence joins TRBV10-3 and TRBJ1-1; weak D call: TRBD1 (5 bases). Trimming pared 2 bases from V and 5 bases from J, leaving 21 bases between. CDR3 length: 17 residues. CDR1 and CDR2 (germline): ENHRY, SYGVKD. CDR3 bases: TGTGCCATCAGTGAGCGGTCCGGGGACTTGCCGGGGACTGAAGCTTTCTTT. As protein: CAISERSGDLPGTEAFF.

With respect to this clonotype: The conserved phenylalanine or tryptophan normally closing the CDR3 is absent here, so this likely arose from a read error. The limits of the CDR3 on the DNA are not certain, so only TCRdb's listed CDR3 is given. The chain links TRBV21-1 to TRBJ2-7. TRBV21-1 is recorded as a pseudogene. The CDR3 is 16 residues long, counting both termini. The CDR3 spells CASSKFSGWRYYEQYL.

A note on this clonotype: Just one base apart from a much larger clone, this may be a read error. This sequence joins TRBV29-1 and TRBJ2-7, with a possible D match to TRBD1 (6 bases). The germline V gene encodes CDR1 SQVTM and CDR2 ANQGSEA. The CDR3 loop spans 17 amino acids. The CDR3 region has the DNA TGCAGCGTTGAGTCCCGGGACACCGATCGAAGCTCCTACGAGCGGTACTTC. It codes for CSVESRDTDRSSYERYF.

The rearrangement uses TRBV28 and TRBJ2-3; D is perhaps TRBD1 (5 bases). Looked up from germline, CDR1 is MDHEN and CDR2 is SYDVKM. The CDR3 loop spans 15 amino acids. Between the trimmed V and J ends, which lost 3 bases and 2 bases, there was a span of 12 bases. CDR3 region: CASSFKGRPTDTQYF. The CDR3 bases are TGTGCCAGCAGTTTCAAGGGGCGCCCCACAGATACGCAGTATTTT.

The table lists this clonotype with many counts. The CDR3 DNA reads TGTGCCAGCAGCTTCGACAGGGCCTTGGATGAGCAGTTCTTC. Translating it yields CASSFDRALDEQFF. The chain uses TRBV5-4 and TRBJ2-1, with TRBD1 identical over 7 bases. J was trimmed by 8 bases and V by 2 bases; bases with no gene match: 7. Germline CDR1 SGHNT, CDR2 YYREEE (reference sequence). The CDR3 runs 14 residues.

As regards this clonotype: At one end, the junction sequence differs from germline, possibly due to a read error. The chain carries TRBV11-3 and TRBJ2-1; D perhaps matches TRBD2 (7 bases). Germline lookup yields CDR1 SGHNT and CDR2 YENEEA. The CDR3 runs to 15 residues. The DNA for the CDR3 is TGTGCTAGCAGCTTAGGGGGGGCCTTGTACGATGAGCAGTTCTTC. Translated: CASSLGGALYDEQFF. The full variable domain, in which reference TRBV11-3 and TRBJ2-1 provide the parts outside the CDR3, is EAGVVQSPRYKIIEKKQPVAFWCNPISGHNTLYWYLQNLGQGPELLIRYENEEAVDDSQLPKDRFSAERLKGVDSTLKIQPAELGDSAVYLCASSLGGALYDEQFFGPGTRLTVL.

Regarding this clonotype: The junction shows a germline mismatch at one end, possibly a read error. The chain combines TRBV10-3 with TRBJ2-7, with unresolved D. Germline loops: CDR1 ENHRY, CDR2 SYGVKD. The CDR3 contains 14 residues. This CDR3 is CVISQTGSDDEQCF. The CDR3 coding sequence is TGTGTCATCAGCCAGACCGGTTCCGACGACGAGCAGTGCTTC.

A note on this clonotype: Sequence at one end of the junction differs from germline and may be a read error. The chain links TRBV6-5 to TRBJ2-2, with TRBD2 matching 10 bases. Germline V lookup: CDR1 MNHEY, CDR2 SVGAGI. This CDR3 contains 15 residues. The DNA of the CDR3 is TGTGCCAGCAGGGGACTAGCGAGGGCTACCGGGGAGCAGTTTTTT. Its translation is CASRGLARATGEQFF.

About this clonotype: Here the CDR3 omits its conserved ending phenylalanine or tryptophan, so a read error is the likely source. This rearrangement joins TRBV28 to TRBJ2-7, with D hard to call. In germline, CDR1 is MDHEN, CDR2 SYDVKM. This CDR3 comprises 12 residues. The CDR3 protein is CANSFSTYEQYY. The CDR3 DNA is TGTGCCAACAGTTTCTCCACCTACGAGCAGTACTAC.

This chain links TRBV11-2 with TRBJ1-5, with 8 bases that match TRBD1. The J call may not be correct, given that the DNA end is closer to TRBJ2-3. Looked up from germline, CDR1 is SGHAT and CDR2 is FQNNGV. CDR3 size: 18 residues. In DNA, the CDR3 is TGTGCCAGCAGCCCTCCCTTCTGTCTAAGGGACAGGAATCAGCCCCAGTATTTT. As protein: CASSPPFCLRDRNQPQYF.

The chain is built from TRBV30 and TRBJ1-5, with no clear D. Germline V CDR1 and CDR2: GTSNPN, SVGIG (reference sequence). The CDR3 consists of 13 residues. Trimming took off 1 base at V and 4 bases at J, with 8 bases between the two ends. CDR3 region: CAWSGQANQPQHF. CDR3 coding DNA: TGTGCCTGGAGTGGGCAGGCGAATCAGCCCCAGCATTTT.

This clonotype has a count of ten or more. V usage is TRBV20-1 and J usage is TRBJ1-3, with TRBD1 matching 9 bases. The CDR3 contains 14 residues. V lost 4 bases and J lost 4; bases outside the gene matches: 5. The germline gives CDR1 DFQATT, CDR2 SNEGSKA (reference sequence). CDR3 nucleotides: TGCAGTGCTAACAACAGGGGGCAGGGAAACACCATATATTTT. Translating it yields CSANNRGQGNTIYF.

The V and J genes are TRBV19 and TRBJ1-2; D not resolved. The V and J ends lost 1 base and 7 bases respectively, with 10 bases between them. This CDR3 is 13 amino acids long. Germline CDR1 is LNHDA and CDR2 is SQIVND (reference sequence). The CDR3 here is CASSIGVGLGYTF. As DNA, the CDR3 is TGTGCCAGTAGTATAGGGGTCGGGCTTGGCTACACCTTC.

As to this clonotype: Since no conserved phenylalanine or tryptophan closes the CDR3, a read error is the likely cause. CDR3: CASTYFREYEQYS. CDR3 in DNA: TGTGCCAGTACCTACTTCAGGGAATACGAGCAGTACTCC. The V and J genes are TRBV12-3 or TRBV12-4 and TRBJ2-7; D possibly corresponds to TRBD1 (5 bases). Trimming pared 9 bases from V and 4 bases from J, leaving 16 bases between. The CDR3 covers 13 residues.

This clonotype came up a few times. The genes are TRBV20-1 and TRBJ2-3; no clear D. The DNA end lines up better with TRBJ1-5; the J call may be wrong. In germline, CDR1 is DFQATT, CDR2 SNEGSKA (reference sequence). The CDR3 totals 14 residues. CDR3 region: CSARKDTSTDTQHF. The DNA of the CDR3 is TGCAGTGCTAGAAAAGATACTAGCACAGATACGCAGCATTTT.

In regard to this clonotype: A much more abundant neighbour one base away suggests this may be a read error. The rearrangement uses TRBV28 and TRBJ1-5; unclear D gene. The CDR3 has 13 amino acids. Germline CDR1 and CDR2: MDHEN and SYDVKM. The CDR3 region is CASGREGNQPQLF. CDR3 in DNA: TGTGCCAGCGGGCGGGAGGGCAATCAGCCCCAGCTTTTT.

Worth noting for this clonotype: The junction does not match germline at one end; this may be a read error. V is TRBV12-3 or TRBV12-4 and J is TRBJ2-7, with D tentatively TRBD1 (5 bases). The CDR3 contains 12 residues. The CDR3 DNA sequence: TGTGCCAGCAGTAGACAGTCCCACGAACAGTACTTC. Translating gives CASSRQSHEQYF.

This clonotype turned up a few times. A much larger clone differs by one base, so this may be a read error. The chain recombines TRBV4-2 with TRBJ2-2; 16 bases are a match to TRBD2. The CDR3 length is 18 residues. Germline V lookup: CDR1 LGHNA, CDR2 YNFKEQ. CDR3 sequence reads: CASSHPGLAGGYTWELFF. The CDR3 nucleotides are TGTGCCAGCAGCCATCCGGGACTAGCGGGAGGGTACACCTGGGAGCTGTTTTTT.

The chain links TRBV6-5 to TRBJ1-2, with D possibly being TRBD1 (6 bases). V lost 6 bases to trimming and J lost 8 bases, with 16 bases between them. The germline gives CDR1 MNHEY, CDR2 SVGAGI. The CDR3 is 13 residues long. The DNA for the CDR3 is TGTGCCAGCAGCGAACAGGGTCGGGGGGGCTACACCTTC. The encoded protein is CASSEQGRGGYTF.

This clonotype was seen many times. The J gene is TRBJ1-5, the V gene TRBV29-1; 8 nucleotides match TRBD1. This CDR3 spans 13 amino acids. CDR1 SQVTM and CDR2 ANQGSEA come from the germline V gene. Trimming removed 6 bases from V and 5 bases from J; junction bases left unmatched: 6. CDR3 sequence reads: CSVVGQGDQPQHF. The CDR3 DNA reads as TGCAGCGTCGTAGGACAGGGTGATCAGCCCCAGCATTTT. The entire variable domain, with the rest obtained from reference TRBV29-1 and TRBJ1-5, is as follows: SAVISQKPSRDICQRGTSLTIQCQVDSQVTMMFWYRQQPGQSLTLIATANQGSEATYESGFVIDKFPISRPNLTFSTLTVSNMSPEDSSIYLCSVVGQGDQPQHFGDGTRLSIL.

As to this clonotype: Since no conserved phenylalanine or tryptophan closes the CDR3, a read error is the likely cause. The rearrangement uses TRBV6-5 and TRBJ2-4; possible D gene TRBD1, 5 bases. Germline CDR1 MNHEY, CDR2 SVGAGI. The CDR3 is 13 residues long. The CDR3 sequence is CVSKTVAKNIQYL. CDR3 nucleotides: TGTGTCAGCAAGACAGTAGCCAAAAACATTCAGTACCTC.

This clonotype was observed many times. The rearrangement links TRBV11-2 to TRBJ1-1; the D is unclear. Looked up from germline, CDR1 is SGHAT and CDR2 is FQNNGV. The CDR3 sequence is 14 residues long. V lost 5 bases to trimming and J lost 1 base, with 11 bases between them. Here the CDR3 DNA reads TGTGCCAGCAGCCGAGGACGGGGGAACACTGAAGCTTTCTTT. This encodes CASSRGRGNTEAFF.

This sequence joins TRBV29-1 and TRBJ2-6; weak D call: TRBD1 (5 bases). The germline V gene encodes CDR1 SQVTM and CDR2 ANQGSEA. The V gene lost 3 bases and the J gene lost 4 bases, with 13 bases spanning the gap. The CDR3 has 15 residues. The CDR3 DNA follows: TGCAGCGTTGACAGGGCAGACTCCGGGGCCAACGTCCTGACTTTC. Its translation is CSVDRADSGANVLTF.

This clonotype showed up many times. This chain uses TRBV28 with TRBJ2-3; TRBD1 aligns across 9 bases. Germline assignment: CDR1 MDHEN and CDR2 SYDVKM. The CDR3 length is 14 residues. V was pared by 4 bases and J by 6 bases, with 5 bases of the junction left unmatched. CDR3 region: CASSSGQGPDTQYF. CDR3 nucleotides: TGTGCCAGCAGTTCGGGACAGGGTCCCGATACGCAGTATTTT.